Listed here are 29 T cell receptor beta chains from one sample, sequenced in a study of blood T cell repertoires in COVID-19. TCRdb keeps only in-frame clones here, not all; method: immunoSEQ multiplex PCR. This sample has 200,000 to 300,000 clones, with 70% to 85% found just once. The sequencing input was peripheral blood. Source of these receptors: a man older than 75 with acute or convalescent COVID-19.

The V gene is TRBV24-1, the J gene TRBJ2-3, with a weak D call TRBD1 (6 bases). Per germline, CDR1 KGHDR and CDR2 SFDVKD. The CDR3 spans 17 residues. Deletions cut 3 bases from V and 0 bases from J, with 15 bases between. The CDR3 DNA follows: TGTGCCACCAGTGATACCCTGTGGGGGCCGAGCACAGATACGCAGTATTTT. Residues: CATSDTLWGPSTDTQYF.

The chain recombines TRBV6-1 with TRBJ1-5; unclear D gene. V was trimmed by 2 bases and J by 4 bases, leaving 12 bases between them. Germline CDR1 and CDR2: MNHNS and SASEGT. The CDR3 length is 15 residues. The CDR3, as DNA: TGTGCCAGCAGTGAAACCCCGACGGAGAATCAGCCCCAGCATTTT. Its translation: CASSETPTENQPQHF.

This rearrangement joins TRBV4-1 to TRBJ1-3; 9 nucleotides align to TRBD1. J gave up 3 bases and V 2 bases, and 11 bases lay outside the gene matches. From germline, CDR1 is MGHRA and CDR2 YSYEKL. The CDR3 runs 18 residues. The DNA of the CDR3 is TGCGCCAGCAGCCAACGGAGGACAGGGGATGTCATTGGAAACACCATATATTTT. Its protein product is CASSQRRTGDVIGNTIYF.

This rearrangement joins TRBV12-3 or TRBV12-4 to TRBJ1-2, with TRBD1 as a possible D gene (5 bases). V dropped 4 bases and J dropped 4 bases, with 7 bases sitting between them. The CDR3 consists of 12 residues. The CDR3, as DNA: TGTGCCAGCAGTTCGCAGGGCTATGGCTACACCTTC. Its protein product is CASSSQGYGYTF.

This clone appeared a single time. The CDR3 here is CASSIQDGGYTF. CDR3 nucleotide sequence: TGTGCCAGTAGTATACAGGATGGGGGCTACACCTTC. The rearrangement links TRBV19 to TRBJ1-2; D gene unclear. The CDR3 covers 12 residues. V was cut by 2 bases and J by 8 bases, with 9 bases left in between. Germline CDR1 LNHDA, CDR2 SQIVND (reference sequence).

The chain couples TRBV21-1 to TRBJ2-2; TRBD1 is the table's D call and was not checked against the DNA. TRBV21-1 is noted as a pseudogene. The CDR3 sequence is 17 residues long. The CDR3 loop is CASSKSWGTVNTGELFF. The CDR3 DNA follows: TGTGCCAGCAGCAAAAGTTGGGGGACAGTGAACACCGGGGAGCTGTTTTTT.

The V call is TRBV4-1, the J call TRBJ2-5; 11 positions match TRBD2. V lost 1 base to trimming and J lost 1 base; unmatched junction nucleotides: 5. This CDR3 contains 17 residues. The germline gives CDR1 MGHRA, CDR2 YSYEKL. CDR3 DNA sequence: TGCGCCAGCAGCCAAGGTTGGGGGACTAGCGGCCAAGAGACCCAGTACTTC. This codes for CASSQGWGTSGQETQYF.

This clone occurred once. The chain has TRBV25-1 and TRBJ1-2, with TRBD1 as a possible D gene (5 bases). Germline V gene data show CDR1 as MGHDK and CDR2 as SYGVNS. The CDR3 is 14 amino acids. Trimming took 5 bases from V and 4 from J, leaving 14 bases between them. The CDR3 protein is CASSFRGLGYGYTF. Here the CDR3 DNA reads TGTGCCAGCAGTTTTAGGGGTCTGGGCTATGGCTACACCTTC.

The V and J genes are TRBV19 and TRBJ2-1; 7 nucleotides match TRBD2. The germline V gene encodes CDR1 LNHDA and CDR2 SQIVND (reference sequence). The CDR3 has 14 residues. V lost 6 bases and J lost 4; bases outside the gene matches: 6. The CDR3 nucleotides read TGTGCCAGTAGGGAGCGGGGCCTATACAATGAGCAGTTCTTC. Its translation: CASRERGLYNEQFF. The full variable domain, in which reference TRBV19 and TRBJ2-1 provide the parts outside the CDR3, is DGGITQSPKYLFRKEGQNVTLSCEQNLNHDAMYWYRQDPGQGLRLIYYSQIVNDFQKGDIAEGYSVSREKKESFPLTVTSAQKNPTAFYLCASRERGLYNEQFFGPGTRLTVL.

J is TRBJ1-2 and V is TRBV5-5, with a weak D call TRBD1 (6 bases). Germline loops: CDR1 SGHKS, CDR2 YYEKEE (reference sequence). The CDR3 spans 13 residues. V dropped 0 bases and J dropped 8 bases, with 11 bases sitting between them. The CDR3 protein is CASSLARGSGYTF. The DNA of the CDR3 is TGTGCCAGCAGCTTGGCCAGGGGCTCAGGCTACACCTTC. Looking up the rest from reference TRBV5-5 and TRBJ1-2 gives the full variable domain: DAGVTQSPTHLIKTRGQQVTLRCSPISGHKSVSWYQQVLGQGPQFIFQYYEKEERGRGNFPDRFSARQFPNYSSELNVNALLLGDSALYLCASSLARGSGYTFGSGTRLTVV.

This clone was seen more than once but under ten times. The genes are TRBV2 and TRBJ2-1; perhaps TRBD1 as D (6 bases). CDR1 and CDR2 from the germline V gene are SNHLY and FYNNEI. V gave up 6 bases and J gave up 4 bases, with 16 bases separating them. The CDR3 covers 15 residues. CDR3 protein: CASRATDREYNEQFF. For the CDR3, the DNA is TGTGCCAGCAGAGCGACGGACAGAGAATACAATGAGCAGTTCTTC.

The rearrangement uses TRBV21-1 and TRBJ2-7; the listed D gene, TRBD2, was not tested against the DNA. TRBV21-1 is described as a pseudogene. The CDR3 spans 17 residues. The CDR3 DNA is TGTGCCAGCAGCAATGACTCTAGCGGGGGCGTCTCCTACGAGCAGTACTTC. This translates into CASSNDSSGGVSYEQYF.

CDR3 residues: CASSQGFLATSTDTQYF. The CDR3 nucleotides read TGTGCCAGCAGCCAAGGCTTTCTAGCGACTAGCACAGATACGCAGTATTTT. The chain couples TRBV3-1 (or the pseudogene TRBV3-2) to TRBJ2-3, with D perhaps TRBD2 (6 bases). CDR1 and CDR2 from the germline V gene are LGHDT and YNNKEL (reference sequence). Trimming removed 1 base from V and 0 bases from J, with 14 bases in between. This CDR3 has 17 residues.

This chain links TRBV4-1 with TRBJ2-3; 11 bases map to TRBD2. The CDR3 is 17 residues long. V shed 2 bases, J shed 3 bases, and the junction held 7 bases outside the gene matches. From germline, CDR1 is MGHRA and CDR2 YSYEKL. Here the CDR3 reads CASSQPRLAGRTDTQYF. CDR3 DNA sequence: TGCGCCAGCAGCCAACCTCGACTAGCGGGGAGGACAGATACGCAGTATTTT.

V gene TRBV30 combines with J gene TRBJ2-4, with D perhaps TRBD2 (6 bases). The CDR3 is 15 amino acids. Germline CDR1 reads GTSNPN; CDR2 reads SVGIG (reference sequence). Trimming cost V 6 bases and J 7 bases, with 22 bases left between them. The CDR3 sequence: CACKLTGGRGNIQYF. In DNA, the CDR3 is TGTGCCTGCAAATTAACAGGCGGGCGGGGTAACATTCAGTACTTC.

This clone was observed a handful of times. The rearrangement joins TRBV10-1 to TRBJ1-4; D is uncertain. V was clipped by 8 bases and J by 1 base, with 14 bases between them. Germline values: CDR1 WNHNN, CDR2 SYGVQD (reference sequence). There are 15 residues in the CDR3. The CDR3 nucleotides are TGCGCCAGCCACCCGCCGACTATAACTAATGAAAAACTGTTTTTT. It encodes CASHPPTITNEKLFF.

This sequence joins TRBV20-1 and TRBJ1-1; the D gene is possibly TRBD1 (5 bases). Trimming removed 3 bases at V and 0 bases at J, with 17 bases between. The CDR3 totals 16 residues. Germline V gene data show CDR1 as DFQATT and CDR2 as SNEGSKA (reference sequence). Here the CDR3 reads CSASSPGVSMNTEAFF. The DNA for the CDR3 is TGCAGTGCTAGTAGTCCGGGGGTATCCATGAACACTGAAGCTTTCTTT.

Here the CDR3 reads CASSFGGVEGLGYTF. The CDR3 nucleotides read TGTGCCAGCAGTTTCGGGGGGGTGGAGGGACTAGGCTACACCTTC. V is TRBV28 and J is TRBJ1-2; TRBD1 might be the D (5 bases). V was clipped by 3 bases and J by 8 bases, with 19 bases between them. The CDR3 spans 15 residues. Germline-derived CDR1 and CDR2 are MDHEN and SYDVKM.

This clone came up many times. The rearrangement uses TRBV2 and TRBJ1-5; D uncertain. This CDR3 comprises 15 residues. The germline V gene encodes CDR1 SNHLY and CDR2 FYNNEI. Trimming removed 7 bases at V and 1 base at J, with 14 bases between. CDR3 coding DNA: TGTGCCAGCAAGTTGTGGCCGAGGAGCAATCAGCCCCAGCATTTT. Protein product: CASKLWPRSNQPQHF.

The J gene is TRBJ2-4, the V gene TRBV7-2, with TRBD1 as a possible D gene (6 bases). The CDR3 consists of 16 residues. V lost 3 bases and J 0 bases, leaving 12 bases between the germline ends. In germline, CDR1 is SGHTA, CDR2 FQGNSA. CDR3 in DNA: TGTGCCAGCAGCTTCTCGACAGGTATAGCCAAAAACATTCAGTACTTC. Translating it yields CASSFSTGIAKNIQYF.

As regards this clone: The same CDR3 is also encoded by other DNA sequences in this sample. The rearrangement joins TRBV6-5 to TRBJ2-7, with 7 bases lining up with TRBD1. Germline V gene data show CDR1 as MNHEY and CDR2 as SVGAGI. CDR3 length equals 15 residues. The V gene end was trimmed by 0 bases and the J gene end by 5 bases; junction bases not matched to a gene: 7. The CDR3 loop reads CASSYSNRGRDEQYF. The CDR3, as DNA: TGTGCCAGCAGTTACTCAAACAGGGGCCGGGACGAGCAGTACTTC.

The chain recombines TRBV3-1 (or the pseudogene TRBV3-2) with TRBJ2-1, with 10 nucleotides matching TRBD2. CDR3 length: 16 residues. CDR1 and CDR2 (germline): LGHDT, YNNKEL (reference sequence). J lost 12 bases, V lost 4 bases, and 15 bases had no gene match. The CDR3, as DNA: TGTGCCAGCAGCCTCTCTTTTGCTAGCGGGAGAGGAGGGCAGTTCTTC. It translates to CASSLSFASGRGGQFF.

In its sample, this clone was seen many times. The chain is built from TRBV4-1 and TRBJ1-2, with D hard to call. CDR1 is MGHRA, CDR2 YSYEKL, per germline. The length of the CDR3 is 15 residues. Trimming removed 3 bases from V and 0 bases from J, with 11 bases in between. CDR3 protein: CASSQPTTANYGYTF. In DNA, the CDR3 is TGCGCCAGCAGCCAGCCTACAACAGCTAACTATGGCTACACCTTC.

The V call is TRBV11-3, the J call TRBJ2-5; possible D gene TRBD1, 6 bases. The CDR3 is 16 amino acids. Trimming removed 1 base from V and 5 bases from J, with 17 bases in between. CDR1 SGHNT and CDR2 YENEEA come from the germline V gene. CDR3 protein: CASSLGRGRGRETQYF. For the CDR3, the DNA is TGTGCCAGCAGCTTAGGTCGTGGCAGGGGTCGGGAGACCCAGTACTTC.

The chain recombines TRBV11-1 with TRBJ2-7, with 7 bases identical to TRBD2. The CDR3 covers 14 residues. V shed 5 bases and J 4 bases; nucleotides not matched to a gene: 8. Germline V gene sequence: CDR1 SGHAT, CDR2 FQDESV (reference sequence). The chain's CDR3 is CASSPRGTMYEQYF. The CDR3 DNA follows: TGTGCCAGCAGCCCCCGAGGGACTATGTACGAGCAGTACTTC. The whole variable domain, remainder taken from reference TRBV11-1 and TRBJ2-7, is EAEVAQSPRYKITEKSQAVAFWCDPISGHATLYWYRQILGQGPELLVQFQDESVVDDSQLPKDRFSAERLKGVDSTLKIQPAELGDSAMYLCASSPRGTMYEQYFGPGTRLTVT.

The J gene is TRBJ1-2, the V gene TRBV27, with D possibly TRBD1 on 5 matching bases. Trimming took 3 bases from V and 2 from J, leaving 13 bases between them. The CDR3 spans 15 residues. The V gene's germline CDR1 is MNHEY and CDR2 SMNVEV (reference sequence). The CDR3 DNA is TGTGCCAGCAGTTTCTCAGGGAGCGGGAACTATGGCTACACCTTC. Protein sequence: CASSFSGSGNYGYTF.

This clone appeared once. The chain couples TRBV5-1 to TRBJ1-1, with 9 nucleotides matching TRBD1. From germline, CDR1 is SGHRS and CDR2 YFSETQ. The CDR3 has 15 residues. The ends lost 6 bases at V and 2 bases at J; junction bases unmatched: 8. CDR3 coding DNA: TGCGCCAGCACAAAACCGGGACAGGGAAACACTGAAGCTTTCTTT. Translating gives CASTKPGQGNTEAFF.

This clone was detected a few times. J is TRBJ1-5 and V is TRBV10-3; 9 bases agree with TRBD1. Germline loops: CDR1 ENHRY, CDR2 SYGVKD. CDR3 length: 16 residues. With 0 bases clipped from V and 3 bases from J, the junction kept 3 bases outside the gene matches. The CDR3 bases are TGTGCCATCAGTGAGTCGGGGACAGGGAACAATCAGCCCCAGCATTTT. Its protein product is CAISESGTGNNQPQHF.

CDR3 DNA sequence: TGTGCCAGCAGCTCGGGACTAGCGGGGTTATACGAGCAGTACTTC. Its protein is CASSSGLAGLYEQYF. The chain employs TRBV7-9 and TRBJ2-7; the match to TRBD2 covers 13 bases. Germline V CDR1 and CDR2: SEHNR, FQNEAQ (reference sequence). V trimming: 4 bases; J trimming: 4 bases; junction bases outside the gene matches: 4. This CDR3 spans 15 amino acids.